One T cell receptor beta chain is described in this entry. It has no known antigen specificity. Nothing much larger sits one base from this clone, and base qualities are not available. This entry is derived from a study of cytomegalovirus exposure and HLA in healthy donors (dated 2017 in TCRdb). A note on the overall study: In an earlier analysis of about 560 of the donors, approximately 300 Gb of sequence data and 90 million to 120 million unique TCR beta sequences from 150 million to 200 million T cells were reported. Roughly 300 gigabases of sequencing data and around 87 million unique TCR sequences were included in an early release covering over 600 HLA-typed donors. The genetic ancestry cluster associated with self-reported Caucasian donors included approximately 85% of the 350 to 500 genotyped donors. The aim of the study was to test whether cataloging public T cell receptors could identify signatures of past pathogen exposure. The T cell repertoires of around 670 subjects were profiled by immunosequencing and related to cytomegalovirus serostatus. A separate validation cohort of 100 to 150 different subjects was used in addition to the roughly 670-subject first cohort. The study combined high-throughput TCR immunosequencing, statistical association of individual TCRs with disease status, and machine learning to predict cytomegalovirus infection status. A later analysis re-examined previously published TCR beta repertoires from about 700 donors and added high-resolution HLA genotyping to investigate patterns of TCR occurrence. The later analysis used no new phenotypic data to find candidate immune exposures, relying instead on TCR beta sequences and their occurrence across donors. An earlier analysis of 587 of the donors used high-throughput TCR beta sequencing to judge whether each TCR beta V gene segment behaved as functional or pseudogenic. Donor age, sex, ethnicity and CMV serostatus were compiled alongside the repertoire data. Genome-wide SNP genotypes for about three fifths of the roughly 700 donors were used in a later genetic analysis, which treated that subset as a discovery cohort. Every repertoire in the discovery cohort had been generated on one and the same sequencing platform. HLA typing covered class I and class II loci at four-digit resolution. Typing coverage differed by locus: A, B, C, DRB1 and DQB1 were typed in about 620-640 donors, DQA1 in 522, DPA1 in some 610, and DPB1 in just under 490. Because of strong linkage in the cohort, roughly 5 DR-DQ haplotypes were treated as single units for association and clustering. Among some 400 genotyped donors of the cohort, an average of roughly 230,000 unique TCR beta nucleotide sequences was sequenced per donor, of which roughly 18% were non-productive.

In total, 500 to 700 healthy bone marrow donors made up the cohort. All cohort members were sampled while nominally healthy, although unrecorded immune exposures were likely present. The donor was CMV seronegative and was included in the group of 352 seronegative cohort members. A peripheral blood sample was collected from each donor, and TCR beta sequencing was performed on peripheral blood mononuclear cells. The Qiagen DNeasy Blood Extraction Kit was used to extract genomic DNA from the blood cell samples. Looking up the germline V gene yields CDR1 LGHNA and CDR2 YNFKEQ. The CDR3 numbers 12 residues from cysteine through phenylalanine. This entry keeps only the CDR3 DNA: 36 bases, framed from base 1. The trim is 4 bases for V and 11 bases for J, with a gap of 14 bases between the germline ends. Library prep was done by the immunoSEQ multiplex PCR assay. For the multiplex PCR, a mixture combining 60 forward primers for TCR Vbeta segments and 13 reverse primers for TCR Jbeta segments was used. A multiplex PCR assay on genomic DNA amplified the CDR3 region of rearranged TCR beta genes. The amplified TCR beta libraries were sequenced on the Illumina HiSeq System as 87-base-pair reads. The paper's data handling went like this. In a later analysis, approximately 74 million unique TCR beta chains were counted across the 500 to 700 repertoires, and roughly 11 million of these chains were shared by at least two donors. A nearest-neighbor algorithm error-corrected the raw reads and collapsed the reads into unique sequences, merging closely related sequences to remove PCR and sequencing errors. CDR3 sequences were aligned to IMGT reference sequences to assign V, D and J gene segments. Each retained sequence needed at least a six-nucleotide match to both a V gene segment and a J gene segment. Rearrangements were called productive when the CDR3 lacked stop codons and stayed in frame with V and J; all others were non-productive. Following IMGT convention, CDR3 was defined as the stretch from the second conserved V-encoded cysteine up to the conserved J-encoded phenylalanine. Sequences without an unambiguous match to a single V gene segment were excluded from the earlier analysis of approximately 560 of the donors. In an earlier analysis of 500 to 750 of the donors, V segments were called functional above 56.7% productive rearrangements and were called segregating when the between-donor standard deviation exceeded 5%. A statistical classification framework was built to diagnose cytomegalovirus status from the catalog of TCR beta chain sequences. A later analysis assigned V and J genes by comparing TCR nucleotide sequences with IMGT/GENE-DB human TR gene sequences. Using the TCRdist pipeline, a later analysis assigned CDR3 sequences along with most-parsimonious VDJ recombination scenarios. A later analysis defined each TCR beta chain by its CDR3 amino acid sequence plus V-gene family, and excluded reads lacking a unique V-gene family. In a later analysis, around 600 highly shared, low-generation-probability nucleotide sequences were removed to address suspected cross-contamination and a sequencing artifact. In a later analysis, a clonal expansion index for each public chain was calculated from normalized within-repertoire ranks of inferred template counts. A later analysis computed generation probabilities with a VDJ recombination model fitted to out-of-frame rearrangements, and checked the results against IGoR. Hypergeometric tests were used in a later analysis to score TCR-TCR, TCR-HLA and TCR-CMV co-occurrence, with a repertoire-size bias correction applied to the TCR pairs. In a later analysis, false discovery rates were estimated by permuting HLA or CMV assignments 20 times. In a later analysis, co-occurring TCRs were grouped using DBSCAN, and TCRdist sequence similarity was added for clustering within HLA-allele-positive subsets. Repertoires with fewer than 30,000 or more than 120,000 public chains were left out of co-occurrence clustering, as were about 5 repertoires with anomalous nucleotide sharing. Not all clones reach the TCRdb copy of this immuneACCESS table, which keeps in-frame sequences only. Checked studies attribute under half of the gap to unresolved V genes and leave the rest unexplained. V, J and clone size derive from that table, while D and trimming were established from the DNA sequence. This sample is represented by some 98,000 clones; roughly three quarters of them were singletons. The leading ten clones occupy 7.7% of the sample.

Overall results and qualifications from the work: At a false discovery rate of 0.05, a later analysis linked under 20,000 TCR beta sequences to specific HLA alleles. The sequencing pipeline was judged likely to have produced a cluster of highly shared sequence variants as a technical artifact. The authors suggested that the approach could potentially be generalized to other disease states and immunological phenotypes. Because HLA typing was unavailable for some donors at each locus, only the typed subset was used in association tests. Some IMGT-functional V segments, including TRBV6-2 and TRBV6-3, could not be distinguished by the 87-base-pair reads and were therefore excluded. Three of the identified cytomegalovirus-associated TCR beta chains were confirmed in vitro to be specific for cytomegalovirus antigens. In a later analysis, TCR association rates were found to vary across HLA loci, with the most associated TCRs seen for DRB1 alleles and the fewest for HLA-C alleles. V-gene and J-gene trimming of TCR beta chains was associated with a missense DCLRE1C variant in a later genetic analysis, and the association was replicated in an independent cohort. Broadly in line with IMGT annotations, most TCR beta V segments showed up in productive rearrangements about 87% or about 30% of the time in an earlier analysis of 587 of the donors. The study listed approximately 160 TCR beta chains as associated with cytomegalovirus. In a later analysis, HLA-associated TCR beta chains showed more clonal expansion and lower generation probabilities than non-associated chains that were equally common. Sequencing depth was assumed to be roughly uniform across donors in the presence/absence analyses, though that assumption may not hold. A further reported finding was that TCR beta sequences accurately predicted the HLA-A and HLA-B alleles for most subjects in the first cohort. When HLA alleles, especially DR and DQ, strongly co-occurred, TCR associations were difficult to assign to individual alleles. Because counts were too low, more than 15 rarely observed V segments, including chromosome 9 orphons, were excluded from the earlier analysis of some 590 of the donors. CMV serostatus was the only immune exposure information available for the cohort. According to a later analysis, parvovirus B19, influenza, CMV and Epstein-Barr virus appeared linked to several top co-occurrence clusters. The classifier was reported to diagnose cytomegalovirus status with high specificity and sensitivity in both the original and validation cohorts. According to a later genetic analysis, donors in an Asian-associated ancestry cluster had fewer N-insertions in productive TCRs than the roughly 660-donor mean. Correlated functional status among segregating V segments might be attributable to linkage disequilibrium, but an unknown experimental factor could not be ruled out. A later analysis found that most CMV-associated TCR beta chains appeared HLA-restricted, with HLA associations seemingly driven largely by CMV exposure. Most TCR sequences were observed very rarely across donors, whereas some public TCRs were present in many individuals. Only TCR beta chains were sequenced in this cohort, and the absence of alpha or paired-chain data limited detectable features.

The sequencing sample was made of PBMCs. Rearrangement joined TRBV4-2 to TRBJ1-1; a tentative D match to TRBD1 spans 6 bases. This sequence was found in a female donor in good health and CMV-seronegative. The CDR3 region reads CASSLNRQEAFF. The bases read TGTGCCAGCAGCCTCAATCGACAGGAGGCTTTCTTT.